A selection of T cell receptor beta chains follows, all from one sample in a study of shared clonotypes between healthy human individuals. This table comes from immunoSEQ multiplex PCR, and its TCRdb copy is limited to in-frame clones, with some not included. Among roughly 2.5 million clones listed, about 92% were seen once. Input material: naive CD4+ T cells sorted from blood. These receptors all come from a man aged 18-30 years in good health. Both conserved end residues are part of each CDR3. Fields, in order: J gene, V gene, CDR3 protein.

j_gene: TRBJ2-4
v_gene: TRBV4-1
CDR3aa: CASSQDRAKNIQYF

j_gene: TRBJ1-1
v_gene: TRBV6-1
CDR3aa: CASSAIGAAHTEAFF

j_gene: TRBJ2-7
v_gene: TRBV18
CDR3aa: CASSPPGGGRITYEQYF

j_gene: TRBJ1-1
v_gene: TRBV7-9
CDR3aa: CASSSLQGRTEAFF

j_gene: TRBJ1-6
v_gene: TRBV21-1
CDR3aa: CASSKGIGGRLNSPLHF

j_gene: TRBJ1-5
v_gene: TRBV30
CDR3aa: CAWSVSGAQPQHF

j_gene: TRBJ2-2
v_gene: TRBV14
CDR3aa: CASSRGLQNTGELFF

j_gene: TRBJ2-7
v_gene: TRBV7-6
CDR3aa: CASSHIRGAASYEQYF

j_gene: TRBJ1-2
v_gene: TRBV5-1
CDR3aa: CASSLGTEANYGYTF

j_gene: TRBJ1-1
v_gene: TRBV18
CDR3aa: CASSIKSGTEAFF

j_gene: TRBJ1-5
v_gene: TRBV28
CDR3aa: CASSAQGDSNQPQHF

j_gene: TRBJ2-7
v_gene: TRBV7-2
CDR3aa: CASSQRGAGDEQYF

j_gene: TRBJ2-5
v_gene: TRBV5-1
CDR3aa: CASSLGGRETQYF

j_gene: TRBJ1-4
v_gene: TRBV2
CDR3aa: CASSLQGASEKLFF

j_gene: TRBJ2-1
v_gene: TRBV11-2
CDR3aa: CASSFSGTSGNNEQFF

j_gene: TRBJ2-5
v_gene: TRBV6-5
CDR3aa: CASSPLRAGEETQYF

j_gene: TRBJ2-3
v_gene: TRBV6-1
CDR3aa: CATGGAGNTDTQYF

j_gene: TRBJ2-3
v_gene: TRBV2
CDR3aa: CASSDDGTQYF

j_gene: TRBJ2-5
v_gene: TRBV7-2
CDR3aa: CASSLAGVGQETQYF

j_gene: TRBJ1-4
v_gene: TRBV7-9
CDR3aa: CASSSTGGATNEKLFF

j_gene: TRBJ1-1
v_gene: TRBV5-6
CDR3aa: CASSFGNTEAFF

j_gene: TRBJ2-1
v_gene: TRBV14
CDR3aa: CASSQDGAGVRNEQFF

j_gene: TRBJ2-5
v_gene: TRBV6-5
CDR3aa: CATTPGDQETQYF

j_gene: TRBJ1-1
v_gene: TRBV5-6
CDR3aa: CASSLAWSRGNTEAFF

j_gene: TRBJ2-2
v_gene: TRBV10-3
CDR3aa: CASQGRGNTGELFF

j_gene: TRBJ1-5
v_gene: TRBV19
CDR3aa: CASSHLGTGSSSSNQPQHF

j_gene: TRBJ1-3
v_gene: TRBV6-1
CDR3aa: CASSEAPTGNTIYF

j_gene: TRBJ2-3
v_gene: TRBV29-1
CDR3aa: CSVESPRGADTQYF

j_gene: TRBJ2-6
v_gene: TRBV9
CDR3aa: CASMRGATAGANVLTF

j_gene: TRBJ1-6
v_gene: TRBV15
CDR3aa: CATSRKGTGDNSPLHF

j_gene: TRBJ2-5
v_gene: TRBV11-2
CDR3aa: CASSTLTLAGETQYF

j_gene: TRBJ2-7
v_gene: TRBV7-6
CDR3aa: CASSLGQSGTTLYEQYF

j_gene: TRBJ1-6
v_gene: TRBV9
CDR3aa: CASSVLGRSSPLHF

j_gene: TRBJ2-5
v_gene: TRBV19
CDR3aa: CASSRAIQETQYF

j_gene: TRBJ2-7
v_gene: TRBV5-6
CDR3aa: CASSSVAGAYEQYF

j_gene: TRBJ2-1
v_gene: TRBV19
CDR3aa: CASSIGAPPLNNEQFF

j_gene: TRBJ1-1
v_gene: TRBV15
CDR3aa: CATSREGGPYTEAFF

j_gene: TRBJ2-3
v_gene: TRBV6-1
CDR3aa: CATRLAGDPQYF

j_gene: TRBJ2-1
v_gene: TRBV18
CDR3aa: CASSKAGGIDSYNEQFF

j_gene: TRBJ1-6
v_gene: TRBV28
CDR3aa: CASSHLPQTGSYNSPLHF

j_gene: TRBJ1-5
v_gene: TRBV28
CDR3aa: CASRRSNQPQHF

j_gene: TRBJ2-2
v_gene: TRBV6-6
CDR3aa: CASSYLGGDAGELFF

j_gene: TRBJ2-2
v_gene: TRBV11-3
CDR3aa: CASSSKGLATGELFF

j_gene: TRBJ1-1
v_gene: TRBV12-5
CDR3aa: CASGLASRVEAFF

j_gene: TRBJ2-1
v_gene: TRBV7-9
CDR3aa: CASSRSGGRNNEQFF

j_gene: TRBJ2-2
v_gene: TRBV6-5
CDR3aa: CASRSGTDTGELFF

j_gene: TRBJ2-7
v_gene: TRBV6-1
CDR3aa: CASSKGPTYEQYF

j_gene: TRBJ2-7
v_gene: TRBV9
CDR3aa: CASSTGVGDEQYF

j_gene: TRBJ2-7
v_gene: TRBV9
CDR3aa: CASSVGGGAVEQYF

j_gene: TRBJ1-5
v_gene: TRBV6-5
CDR3aa: CASRRAGNQPQHF

j_gene: TRBJ1-5
v_gene: TRBV27
CDR3aa: CASSGRGGPQHF

j_gene: TRBJ2-5
v_gene: TRBV6-1
CDR3aa: CASNIGTQYF

j_gene: TRBJ2-7
v_gene: TRBV11-2
CDR3aa: CASSSSGLSSYEQYF

j_gene: TRBJ2-3
v_gene: TRBV5-1
CDR3aa: CASSLWSGSTDTQYF